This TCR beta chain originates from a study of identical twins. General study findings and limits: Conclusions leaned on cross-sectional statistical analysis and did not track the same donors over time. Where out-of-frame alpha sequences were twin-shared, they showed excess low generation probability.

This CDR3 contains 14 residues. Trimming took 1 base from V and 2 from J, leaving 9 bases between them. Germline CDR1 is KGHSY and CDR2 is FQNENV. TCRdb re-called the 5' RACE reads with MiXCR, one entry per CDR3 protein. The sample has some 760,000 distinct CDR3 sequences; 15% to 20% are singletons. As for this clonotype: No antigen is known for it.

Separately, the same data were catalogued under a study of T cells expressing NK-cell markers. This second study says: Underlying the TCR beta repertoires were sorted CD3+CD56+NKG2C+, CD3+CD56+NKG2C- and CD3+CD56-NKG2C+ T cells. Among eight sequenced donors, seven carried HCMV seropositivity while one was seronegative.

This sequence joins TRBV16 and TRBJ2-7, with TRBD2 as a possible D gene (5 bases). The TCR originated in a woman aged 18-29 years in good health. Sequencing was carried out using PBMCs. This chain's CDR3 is CASSQLSGTYEQYF. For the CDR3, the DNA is TGTGCCAGCAGCCAATTATCGGGGACCTACGAGCAGTACTTC.